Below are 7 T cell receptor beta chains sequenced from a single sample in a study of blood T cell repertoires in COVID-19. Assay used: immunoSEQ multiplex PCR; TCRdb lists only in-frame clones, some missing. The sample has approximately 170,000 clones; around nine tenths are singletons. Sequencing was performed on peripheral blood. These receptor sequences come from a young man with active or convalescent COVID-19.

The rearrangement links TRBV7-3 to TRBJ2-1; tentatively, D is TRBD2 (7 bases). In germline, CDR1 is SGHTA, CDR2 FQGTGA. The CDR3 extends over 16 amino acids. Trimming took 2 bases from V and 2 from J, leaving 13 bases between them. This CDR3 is CASSLLGGETYNEQFF. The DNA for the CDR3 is TGTGCCAGCAGCTTACTAGGGGGGGAGACCTACAATGAGCAGTTCTTC.

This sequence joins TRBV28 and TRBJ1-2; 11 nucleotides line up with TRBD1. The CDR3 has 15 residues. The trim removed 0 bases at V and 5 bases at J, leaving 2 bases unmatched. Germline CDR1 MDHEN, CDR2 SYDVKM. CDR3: CASSLWGTGGYGYTF. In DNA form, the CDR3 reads TGTGCCAGCAGTTTATGGGGGACAGGGGGATATGGCTACACCTTC.

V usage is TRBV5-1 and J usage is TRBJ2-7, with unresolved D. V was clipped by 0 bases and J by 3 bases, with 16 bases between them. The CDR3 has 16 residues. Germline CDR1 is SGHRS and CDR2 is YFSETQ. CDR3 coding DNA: TGCGCCAGCAGCTTGGGCACCCCTACCACCCTCTACGAGCAGTACGTC. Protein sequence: CASSLGTPTTLYEQYV.

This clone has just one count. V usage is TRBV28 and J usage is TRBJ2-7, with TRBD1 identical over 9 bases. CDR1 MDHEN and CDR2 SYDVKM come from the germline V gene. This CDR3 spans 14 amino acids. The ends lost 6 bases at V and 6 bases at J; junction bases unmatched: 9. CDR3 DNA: TGTGCCAGCAGGCGTCGGACAGGGGCTGGCGAGCAGTACGTC. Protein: CASRRRTGAGEQYV.

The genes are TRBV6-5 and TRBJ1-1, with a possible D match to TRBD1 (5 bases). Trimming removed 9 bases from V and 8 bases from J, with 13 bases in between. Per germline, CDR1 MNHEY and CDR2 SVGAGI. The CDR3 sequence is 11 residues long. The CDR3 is CASIQGTEAFF. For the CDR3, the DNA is TGTGCCAGTATTCAGGGAACGGAAGCTTTCTTT.

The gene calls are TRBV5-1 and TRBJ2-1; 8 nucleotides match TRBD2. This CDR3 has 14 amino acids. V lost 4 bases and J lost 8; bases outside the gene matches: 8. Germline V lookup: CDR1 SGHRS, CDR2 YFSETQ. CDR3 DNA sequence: TGCGCCAGCAGCCATAGTAGCGGGGTAGATGAGCAGTTCTTC. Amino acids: CASSHSSGVDEQFF. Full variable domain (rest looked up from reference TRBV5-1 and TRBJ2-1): KAGVTQTPRYLIKTRGQQVTLSCSPISGHRSVSWYQQTPGQGLQFLFEYFSETQRNKGNFPGRFSGRQFSNSRSEMNVSTLELGDSALYLCASSHSSGVDEQFFGPGTRLTVL.

The CDR3 reads CASSSRAGGDNEQFF. For the CDR3, the DNA is TGTGCCAGCAGCTCCCGAGCGGGAGGGGACAATGAGCAGTTCTTC. V and J are TRBV11-3 and TRBJ2-1; 10 bases align to TRBD2. This CDR3 is 15 amino acids long. The junction had 5 bases not matched to a gene; V was cut back by 4 bases and J by 5 bases. CDR1 SGHNT and CDR2 YENEEA come from the germline V gene.